These 20 T cell receptor beta chains originate from one sample sequenced in a study of blood T cells in healthy people across ages. Then a second PCR, running about 6 to 11 cycles, was carried out with a sample-barcoded 5' primer and a J-beta primer mix. TCRdb reprocessed the 5' RACE reads with MiXCR, giving one entry per CDR3 protein. The table lists some 1.7 million distinct CDR3 sequences, roughly 30% of them singletons. The sample consisted of blood. The receptors here all came from a woman aged 25 to 45 in good health.

The rearrangement joins TRBV7-9 to TRBJ2-7; possibly TRBD1 for D (6 bases). Germline-derived CDR1 and CDR2 are SEHNR and FQNEAQ (reference sequence). Trimming pared 7 bases from V and 4 bases from J, leaving 11 bases between. CDR3 length equals 12 residues. CDR3 sequence: CASTETGYEQYF. The CDR3 DNA reads TGTGCCAGCACCGAAACAGGGTACGAGCAGTACTTC. The variable domain in full, completed from reference TRBV7-9 and TRBJ2-7, reads DTGVSQNPRHKITKRGQNVTFRCDPISEHNRLYWYRQTLGQGPEFLTYFQNEAQLEKSRLLSDRFSAERPKGSFSTLEIQRTEQGDSAMYLCASTETGYEQYFGPGTRLTVT.

This chain uses TRBV12-3 or TRBV12-4 with TRBJ2-3, with 9 bases aligning to TRBD2. Trimming took 7 bases from V and 3 from J; bases not matched to a gene: 11. CDR3 length: 16 amino acids. The CDR3 DNA is TGTGCCAGCACTTTGAGAGGGACTAGCCCGACAGATACGCAGTATTTT. Residues: CASTLRGTSPTDTQYF.

DNA of the CDR3: TGTGCCAGCAGTTCCTCAGCCTCGCGCGGGAAGTATTTT. Translated, it gives CASSSSASRGKYF. The J gene is TRBJ2-3, the V gene TRBV12-3 or TRBV12-4; D possibly corresponds to TRBD2 (6 bases). CDR3 length equals 13 residues. V dropped 4 bases and J dropped 13 bases, with 18 bases sitting between them.

This clonotype was picked up many times. This chain links TRBV7-2 with TRBJ2-5; the match to TRBD2 covers 7 bases. V was pared by 4 bases and J by 5 bases, with 16 bases of the junction left unmatched. CDR3 size: 17 residues. Germline V CDR1 and CDR2: SGHTA, FQGNSA. CDR3 coding DNA: TGTGCCAGCAGCTCAAGAGGTACTAGCGCGGTACGGGAGACCCAGTACTTC. Its translation: CASSSRGTSAVRETQYF.

This clonotype was seen a handful of times. The chain recombines TRBV5-1 with TRBJ2-4; tentatively, D is TRBD2 (6 bases). With 4 bases removed from V and 11 bases from J, the gap between germline ends came to 19 bases. CDR1 is SGHRS, CDR2 YFSETQ, per germline. This CDR3 has 14 residues. In DNA, the CDR3 is TGCGCCAGCAGCCTCAGCGGGCAGGGCCCATTTCAGTACTTC. It codes for CASSLSGQGPFQYF. Looking up the rest from reference TRBV5-1 and TRBJ2-4 gives the full variable domain: KAGVTQTPRYLIKTRGQQVTLSCSPISGHRSVSWYQQTPGQGLQFLFEYFSETQRNKGNFPGRFSGRQFSNSRSEMNVSTLELGDSALYLCASSLSGQGPFQYFGAGTRLSVL.

The rearrangement joins TRBV20-1 to TRBJ2-7; D is possibly TRBD1 (5 bases). The CDR3 has 14 amino acids. V was clipped by 0 bases and J by 2 bases, with 11 bases between them. CDR1 and CDR2 (germline): DFQATT, SNEGSKA (reference sequence). The CDR3 loop is CSARDLTTAYEQYF. As DNA, the CDR3 is TGCAGTGCTAGAGATCTGACGACAGCCTACGAGCAGTACTTC.

This clonotype has more than one count but fewer than ten. V gene TRBV7-9 combines with J gene TRBJ2-5, with TRBD1 identical over 9 bases. The germline V gene encodes CDR1 SEHNR and CDR2 FQNEAQ (reference sequence). J gave up 1 base and V 5 bases, and 8 bases lay outside the gene matches. The CDR3 totals 16 residues. The CDR3 sequence: CASSQSDRGVQETQYF. DNA for the CDR3: TGTGCCAGCAGCCAATCGGACAGGGGCGTCCAAGAGACCCAGTACTTC.

This clonotype was recorded at least ten times. Germline and junction disagree at one end, which may indicate a read error. The V and J genes are TRBV5-5 and TRBJ2-4, with no clear D. Germline loops: CDR1 SGHKS, CDR2 YYEKEE (reference sequence). The CDR3 length is 14 residues. The CDR3 bases are TGTGCCAGCAGCTTCGGATCCCCCGAAAACCTTCAGTACTTC. This encodes CASSFGSPENLQYF.

The chain couples TRBV20-1 to TRBJ2-3; 8 bases are a match to TRBD2. V was clipped by 0 bases and J by 8 bases; unmatched bases: 1. Germline V gene sequence: CDR1 DFQATT, CDR2 SNEGSKA (reference sequence). The length of the CDR3 is 12 residues. CDR3 amino acids: CSARELAGTQYF. The CDR3 DNA follows: TGCAGTGCTAGAGAGCTAGCGGGTACGCAGTATTTT.

This clonotype has just a few counts. The CDR3 bases are TGCGCCAGCAGCCAGGGAGGCGGGGAGCTGTTTTTT. Translated: CASSQGGGELFF. The chain carries TRBV4-3 and TRBJ2-2; TRBD2 is a possible D gene (6 bases). V dropped 3 bases and J dropped 7 bases, with 6 bases sitting between them. The length of the CDR3 is 12 residues. The germline gives CDR1 LGHNA, CDR2 YSLEER.

This clonotype was recorded many times. Being one base from a much bigger clone, this may be a read error. The rearrangement links TRBV7-9 to TRBJ2-7; 15 bases align to TRBD2. The ends lost 5 bases at V and 4 bases at J; junction bases unmatched: 3. Germline loops: CDR1 SEHNR, CDR2 FQNEAQ (reference sequence). CDR3 size: 15 residues. The CDR3 loop is CASSPGTSGRYEQYF. CDR3 bases: TGTGCCAGCAGCCCCGGGACTAGCGGGAGGTACGAGCAGTACTTC.

There are a few counts of this clonotype. The V gene is TRBV28, the J gene TRBJ1-3; a weak D match, TRBD1 (5 bases). CDR1 and CDR2 from the germline V gene are MDHEN and SYDVKM. V lost 7 bases, J lost 0 bases, and 13 bases lay in between. The CDR3 covers 15 residues. The CDR3 loop is CASNSLGLSGNTIYF. The CDR3 nucleotides read TGTGCCAGCAACTCCCTGGGGCTCTCTGGAAACACCATATATTTT.

This clonotype was detected ten times or more. The V call is TRBV29-1, the J call TRBJ2-1; D tentatively fits TRBD1 or TRBD2 (5 bases each). V lost 8 bases, J lost 9 bases, and 14 bases lay in between. CDR1 SQVTM and CDR2 ANQGSEA come from the germline V gene. CDR3 length equals 11 residues. CDR3 coding DNA: TGCAGCATCTTGAGGGGAGCTGAGCAGTTCTTC. It is translated as CSILRGAEQFF.

This clonotype was seen more than once but under ten times. CDR3: CASTSGHYNEQFF. In DNA, the CDR3 is TGTGCCAGCACTAGCGGACATTACAATGAGCAGTTCTTC. The genes are TRBV2 and TRBJ2-1; 7 bases are a match to TRBD2. Germline values: CDR1 SNHLY, CDR2 FYNNEI. V was clipped by 7 bases and J by 4 bases; unmatched bases: 4. The CDR3 is made up of 13 amino acids.

As concerns this clonotype: A much larger clone is a single base away; this may be a read error. The chain combines TRBV28 with TRBJ1-2, with unresolved D. This CDR3 has 13 residues. Per germline, CDR1 MDHEN and CDR2 SYDVKM. V lost 4 bases, J lost 7 bases, and 13 bases lay in between. The CDR3 sequence: CASSSTHGGGYTF. For the CDR3, the DNA is TGTGCCAGCAGTTCAACCCATGGCGGTGGCTACACCTTC.

V usage is TRBV20-1 and J usage is TRBJ2-3; D gene ambiguous. The CDR3 runs to 11 residues. Germline lookup yields CDR1 DFQATT and CDR2 SNEGSKA (reference sequence). V was trimmed by 4 bases and J by 5 bases, leaving 7 bases between them. The CDR3 DNA sequence: TGCAGTGCTACGCACCGAGATACGCAGTATTTT. It yields the protein CSATHRDTQYF.

The chain couples TRBV20-1 to TRBJ2-5; 13 nucleotides line up with TRBD2. Germline V lookup: CDR1 DFQATT, CDR2 SNEGSKA (reference sequence). CDR3 length: 13 residues. After removal of 6 bases from V and 5 bases from J, the junction contained 3 bases not matched to a gene. CDR3 sequence: CSAGLAGVETQYF. Written as DNA, the CDR3 is TGCAGTGCAGGACTAGCGGGGGTTGAGACCCAGTACTTC.

The sample holds many counts of this clonotype. The chain couples TRBV5-1 to TRBJ2-7; D is unclear. Trimming removed 4 bases from V and 0 bases from J, with 8 bases in between. The CDR3 is made up of 13 amino acids. Germline-derived CDR1 and CDR2 are SGHRS and YFSETQ. The CDR3 DNA reads as TGCGCCAGCAGCCCGGGCTTCTCCTACGAGCAGTACTTC. It specifies CASSPGFSYEQYF.

This clonotype came up a few times. This chain joins TRBV28 and TRBJ2-7; 7 bases align to TRBD2. The DNA end is a closer match to TRBJ2-5, so the J assignment may be wrong. CDR3 size: 14 residues. Germline assignment: CDR1 MDHEN and CDR2 SYDVKM. The CDR3 DNA follows: TGTGCCAGCAGGTTAAGCGGGGCTTGGGAGACCCAGTACTTC. The encoded protein is CASRLSGAWETQYF.

This clonotype came up a few times. This chain joins TRBV4-1 and TRBJ2-5, with a tentative D call TRBD1 (6 bases). Germline values: CDR1 MGHRA, CDR2 YSYEKL. The V gene lost 0 bases and the J gene lost 9 bases, with 17 bases spanning the gap. The CDR3 totals 15 residues. CDR3 in DNA: TGCGCCAGCAGCCAAGATCCGGGGACACCCCGGGCCCAGTACTTC. Translating gives CASSQDPGTPRAQYF.